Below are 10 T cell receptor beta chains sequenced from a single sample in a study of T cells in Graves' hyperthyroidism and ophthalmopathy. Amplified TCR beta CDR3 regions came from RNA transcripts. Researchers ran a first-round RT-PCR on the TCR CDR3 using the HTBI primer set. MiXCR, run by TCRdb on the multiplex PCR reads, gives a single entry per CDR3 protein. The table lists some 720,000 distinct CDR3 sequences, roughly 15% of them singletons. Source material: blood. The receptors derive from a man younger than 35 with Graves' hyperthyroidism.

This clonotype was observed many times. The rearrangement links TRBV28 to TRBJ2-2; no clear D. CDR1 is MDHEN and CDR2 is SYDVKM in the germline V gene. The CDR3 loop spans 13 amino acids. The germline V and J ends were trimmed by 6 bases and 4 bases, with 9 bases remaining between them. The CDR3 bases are TGTGCCAGCAGCGGGCGGACCACCGGGGAGCTGTTTTTT. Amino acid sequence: CASSGRTTGELFF. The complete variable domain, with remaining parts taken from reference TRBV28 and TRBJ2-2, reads DVKVTQSSRYLVKRTGEKVFLECVQDMDHENMFWYRQDPGLGLRLIYFSYDVKMKEKGDIPEGYSVSREKKERFSLILESASTNQTSMYLCASSGRTTGELFFGEGSRLTVL.

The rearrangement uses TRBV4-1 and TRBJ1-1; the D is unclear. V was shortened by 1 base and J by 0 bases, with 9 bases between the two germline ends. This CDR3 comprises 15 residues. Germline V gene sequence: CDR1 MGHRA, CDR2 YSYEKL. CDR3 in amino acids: CASSQAAGVNTEAFF. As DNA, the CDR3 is TGCGCCAGCAGCCAAGCGGCAGGCGTGAACACTGAAGCTTTCTTT.

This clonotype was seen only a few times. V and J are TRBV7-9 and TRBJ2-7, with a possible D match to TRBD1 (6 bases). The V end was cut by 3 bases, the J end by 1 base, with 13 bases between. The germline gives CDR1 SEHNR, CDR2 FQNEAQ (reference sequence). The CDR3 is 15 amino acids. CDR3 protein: CASSFPQQGSYEQYF. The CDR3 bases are TGTGCCAGCAGCTTTCCTCAACAGGGTTCCTACGAGCAGTACTTC. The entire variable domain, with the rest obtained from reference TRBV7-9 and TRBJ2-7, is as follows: DTGVSQNPRHKITKRGQNVTFRCDPISEHNRLYWYRQTLGQGPEFLTYFQNEAQLEKSRLLSDRFSAERPKGSFSTLEIQRTEQGDSAMYLCASSFPQQGSYEQYFGPGTRLTVT.

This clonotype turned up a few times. CDR3 nucleotides: TGCAGCGTCCGCCGGGACAGGGAAGATGGCTACACCTTC. As protein: CSVRRDREDGYTF. The V call is TRBV29-1, the J call TRBJ1-2, with 9 bases matching TRBD1. Germline assignment: CDR1 SQVTM and CDR2 ANQGSEA. V shed 6 bases, J shed 6 bases, and the junction held 8 bases outside the gene matches. The CDR3 totals 13 residues.

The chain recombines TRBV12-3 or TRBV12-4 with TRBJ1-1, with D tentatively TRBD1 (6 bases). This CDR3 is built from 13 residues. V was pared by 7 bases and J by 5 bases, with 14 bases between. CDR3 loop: CASTWGAYTEAFF. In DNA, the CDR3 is TGTGCCAGCACCTGGGGGGCCTATACTGAAGCTTTCTTT.

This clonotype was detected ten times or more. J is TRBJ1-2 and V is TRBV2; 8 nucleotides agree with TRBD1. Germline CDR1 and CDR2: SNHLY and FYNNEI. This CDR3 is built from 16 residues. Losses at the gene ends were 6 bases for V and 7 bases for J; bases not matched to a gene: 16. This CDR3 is CASRISGGAGSGGYTF. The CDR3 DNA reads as TGTGCCAGCAGGATATCAGGGGGCGCAGGTTCTGGTGGCTACACCTTC.

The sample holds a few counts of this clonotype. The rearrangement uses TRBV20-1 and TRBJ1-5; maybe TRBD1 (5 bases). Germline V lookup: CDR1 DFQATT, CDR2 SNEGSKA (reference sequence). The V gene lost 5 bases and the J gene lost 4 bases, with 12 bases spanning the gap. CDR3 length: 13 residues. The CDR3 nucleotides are TGCAGTGCTCTGACAGTGCTAAATCAGCCCCAGCATTTT. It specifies CSALTVLNQPQHF.

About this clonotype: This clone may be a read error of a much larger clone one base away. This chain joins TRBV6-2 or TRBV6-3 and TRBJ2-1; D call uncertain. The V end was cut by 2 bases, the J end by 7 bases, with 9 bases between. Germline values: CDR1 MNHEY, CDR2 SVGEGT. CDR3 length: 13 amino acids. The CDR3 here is CASSYPAGNEQFF. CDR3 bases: TGTGCCAGCAGTTACCCGGCAGGTAATGAGCAGTTCTTC.

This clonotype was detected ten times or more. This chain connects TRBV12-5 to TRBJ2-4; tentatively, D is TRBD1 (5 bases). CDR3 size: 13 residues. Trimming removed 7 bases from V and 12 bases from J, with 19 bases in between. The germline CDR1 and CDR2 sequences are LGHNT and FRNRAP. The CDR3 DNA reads TGTGCTAGTGCCTCCCCCAGGGATGGGAATCAGTACTTC. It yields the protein CASASPRDGNQYF.

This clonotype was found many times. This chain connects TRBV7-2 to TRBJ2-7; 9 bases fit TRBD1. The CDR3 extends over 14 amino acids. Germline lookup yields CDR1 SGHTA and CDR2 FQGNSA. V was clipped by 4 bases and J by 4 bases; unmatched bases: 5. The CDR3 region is CASSWTGQGYEQYF. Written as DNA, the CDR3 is TGTGCCAGCAGCTGGACGGGACAGGGATACGAGCAGTACTTC.